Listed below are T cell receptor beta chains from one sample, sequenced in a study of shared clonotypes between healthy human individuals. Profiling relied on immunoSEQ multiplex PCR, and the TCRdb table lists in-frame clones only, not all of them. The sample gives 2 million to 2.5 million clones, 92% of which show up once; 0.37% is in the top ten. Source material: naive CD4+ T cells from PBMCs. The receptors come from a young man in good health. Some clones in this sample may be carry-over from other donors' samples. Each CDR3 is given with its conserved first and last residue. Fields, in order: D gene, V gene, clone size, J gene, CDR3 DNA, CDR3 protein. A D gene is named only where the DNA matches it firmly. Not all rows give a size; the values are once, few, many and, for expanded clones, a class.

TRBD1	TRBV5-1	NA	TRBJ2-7	TGCGCCAGCAGATGGACAGGGACCCCAGGGTCCTACGAGCAGTACTTC	CASRWTGTPGSYEQYF
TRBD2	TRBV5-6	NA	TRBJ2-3	TGTGCCAGCAGCTTGTTGGGTTCGGGTTCCGGGAGGGATACGCAGTATTTT	CASSLLGSGSGRDTQYF
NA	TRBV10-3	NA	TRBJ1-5	TGTGCCATCAGTGATATCGAGTTGAGGGGAAAGCCCCAGCATTTT	CAISDIELRGKPQHF
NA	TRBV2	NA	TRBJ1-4	TGTGCCAGCAACACCATTTCCCAGGGGCCCAGTAATGAAAAACTGTTTTTT	CASNTISQGPSNEKLFF
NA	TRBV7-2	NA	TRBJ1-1	TGTGCCAGCAGCTCCACTCGGGCCTGGAACACTGAAGCTTTCTTT	CASSSTRAWNTEAFF
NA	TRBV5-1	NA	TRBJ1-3	TGCGCCAGCAGCTTGCCGACAGACTCTGGAAACACCATATATTTT	CASSLPTDSGNTIYF
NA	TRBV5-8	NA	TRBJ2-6	TGTGCCAGCAGCTCCGGGACTGATGTCTCTGGGGCCAACGTCCTGACTTTC	CASSSGTDVSGANVLTF
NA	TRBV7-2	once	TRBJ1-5	TGTGCCAGCAGCTTCAATCATATTTCAAATCAGCCCCAGCATTTT	CASSFNHISNQPQHF
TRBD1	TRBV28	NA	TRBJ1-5	TGTGCCAGCAGTTCGGGACAGGGGAGGGGGGAGCAGCCCCAGCATTTT	CASSSGQGRGEQPQHF
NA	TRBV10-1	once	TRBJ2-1	TGCGCCAGCAGTGGTTCGTGGGGGCATGAGCAGTTCTTC	CASSGSWGHEQFF
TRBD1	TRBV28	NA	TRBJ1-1	TGTGCCAGCAGTTTAACAGGGGACACCCGAAATGATGAAGCTTTCTTT	CASSLTGDTRNDEAFF
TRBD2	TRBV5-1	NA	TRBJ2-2	TGCGCCAGCAGCCACCGGACTAGCGCGAACACCGGGGAGCTGTTTTTT	CASSHRTSANTGELFF
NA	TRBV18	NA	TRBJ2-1	TGTGCCAGCTCACCTTCTGGGAGGGGGCAACGGGCGATCTACAATGAGCAGTTCTTC	CASSPSGRGQRAIYNEQFF
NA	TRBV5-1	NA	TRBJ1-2	TGCGCCAGCAGCTCCATTAGTCTTGTGGCTAACTATGGCTACACCTTC	CASSSISLVANYGYTF
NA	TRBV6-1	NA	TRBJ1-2	TGTGCCAGCAGTCGGGCTAACTATGGCTACACCTTC	CASSRANYGYTF
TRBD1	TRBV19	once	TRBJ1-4	TGTGCCAGTAGTATCGGACAGGACCATGAAAAACTGTTTTTT	CASSIGQDHEKLFF
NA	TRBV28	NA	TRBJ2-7	TGTGCCAGCAGTCCGAGGACGACCTACGAGCAGTACTTC	CASSPRTTYEQYF
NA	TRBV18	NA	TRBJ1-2	TGTGCCAGCTCACCCCCCCCGGGGTCGGATGGCTACACCTTC	CASSPPPGSDGYTF
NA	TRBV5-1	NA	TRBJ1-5	TGCGCCACCGCGGTGTCTAGCAATCAGCCCCAGCATTTT	CATAVSSNQPQHF
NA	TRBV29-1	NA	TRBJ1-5	TGCAGCGTCCGGACAGATAATAGCAATCAGCCCCAGCATTTT	CSVRTDNSNQPQHF
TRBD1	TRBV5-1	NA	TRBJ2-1	TGCGCCAGCAGCCGGACAGGGGAGCGCAATGAGCAGTTCTTC	CASSRTGERNEQFF
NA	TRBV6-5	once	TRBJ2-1	TGTGCCAGCAGTTCCCAAGCGGTCGCCCCACCCAATGAGCAGTTCTTC	CASSSQAVAPPNEQFF
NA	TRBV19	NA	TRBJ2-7	TGTGCCAGTAGTAGAGGGACCGCGGGCCCCTACGAGCAGTACTTC	CASSRGTAGPYEQYF
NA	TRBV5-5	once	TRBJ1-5	TGTGCCAGCACCGCGAGCGGGGCGGGCAATCAGCCCCAGCATTTT	CASTASGAGNQPQHF
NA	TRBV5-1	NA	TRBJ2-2	TGCGCCAGCAGCTTGCAGGACACTACCACCGGGGAGCTGTTTTTT	CASSLQDTTTGELFF
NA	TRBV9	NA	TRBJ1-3	TGTGCCAGCAGCACCCGCGGGCAGGGATCTGGAAACACCATATATTTT	CASSTRGQGSGNTIYF
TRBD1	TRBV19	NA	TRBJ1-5	TGTGCCAGCCACAGGGGGCATAGCAATCAGCCCCAGCATTTT	CASHRGHSNQPQHF
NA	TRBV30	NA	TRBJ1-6	TGTGCCTGGATAGGTTCACCCCTCCACTTT	CAWIGSPLHF
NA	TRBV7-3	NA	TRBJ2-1	TGTGCCAGCAGCTTAAGCGGAGGCTACAATGAGCAGTTCTTC	CASSLSGGYNEQFF
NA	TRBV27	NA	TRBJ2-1	TGTGCCAGCAGTTTTATAAGGGAAGACAATGAGCAGTTCTTC	CASSFIREDNEQFF
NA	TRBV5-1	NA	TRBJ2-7	TGCGCCAGTGGGGATCAGGGATTTCCCTACGAGCAGTACTTC	CASGDQGFPYEQYF
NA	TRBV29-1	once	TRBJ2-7	TGCAGCGTCGCCGGGGGTTACGACGAGCAGTACTTC	CSVAGGYDEQYF
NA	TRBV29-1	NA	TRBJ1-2	TGCAGCATCCGGGGGGGCGCCGGATACGATGGCTACACCTTC	CSIRGGAGYDGYTF
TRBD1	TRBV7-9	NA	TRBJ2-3	TGTGCCAGCAGCTCACAGGGGGACACGCAGTATTTT	CASSSQGDTQYF
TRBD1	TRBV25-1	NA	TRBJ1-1	TGTGCCAGCAGTGACTGGGACAGGGTCGCTGAAGCTTTCTTT	CASSDWDRVAEAFF
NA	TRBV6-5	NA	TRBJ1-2	TGTGCCAGCAGTCGCCTGGGGGCCGCTACCTATGGCTACACCTTC	CASSRLGAATYGYTF
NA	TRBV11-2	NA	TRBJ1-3	TGTGCCAGCAGCTCGGCGCGGGGACCAAACACCATATATTTT	CASSSARGPNTIYF
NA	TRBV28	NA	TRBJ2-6	TGTGCCAGCAGCTTAGGTCCCGGGACGGGGGCTTCTGGGGCCAACGTCCTGACTTTC	CASSLGPGTGASGANVLTF
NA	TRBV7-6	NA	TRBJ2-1	TGTGCCAGCAGCAGTTCAACAGGGGTTAGCGGGCCTAGGGAGCAGTTCTTC	CASSSSTGVSGPREQFF
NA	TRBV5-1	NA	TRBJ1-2	TGCGCCAGCAGCTTGGACAATTATGGCTACACCTTC	CASSLDNYGYTF
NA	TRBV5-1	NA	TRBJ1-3	TGCGCCAGCAGCTTGGGGCCGGGAAACACCATATATTTT	CASSLGPGNTIYF
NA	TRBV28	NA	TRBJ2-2	TGTGCCAGCAGTTTTGCCGGCGGGGAGCTGTTTTTT	CASSFAGGELFF
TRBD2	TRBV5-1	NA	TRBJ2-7	TGCGCCAGCAGCTTGGTTCTAGCGGGAGTTCTCGAGCAGTACTTC	CASSLVLAGVLEQYF
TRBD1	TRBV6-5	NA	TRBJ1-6	TGTGCCAGCAGTTACAGTGGGACAGGCAATTCACCCCTCCACTTT	CASSYSGTGNSPLHF
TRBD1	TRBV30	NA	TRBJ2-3	TGTGCCTGGAGTATTAGACCGGGACAGGGGGCGCGGTCGGATACGCAGTATTTT	CAWSIRPGQGARSDTQYF
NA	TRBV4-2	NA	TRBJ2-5	TGTGCCAGCAGCCAAGATCGGACTACCCAAGAGACCCAGTACTTC	CASSQDRTTQETQYF
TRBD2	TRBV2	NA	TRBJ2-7	TGTGCCAGCAGGACCGGGACTAGCGGGAACTCCTACGAGCAGTACTTC	CASRTGTSGNSYEQYF
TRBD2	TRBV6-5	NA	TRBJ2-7	TGTGCCAGCAGAGGACTAGCGGATAGCTCCTACGAGCAGTACTTC	CASRGLADSSYEQYF
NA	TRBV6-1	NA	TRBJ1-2	TGTGCCAGCAGTGTCCACCCCGGGAAAGACACCTTC	CASSVHPGKDTF
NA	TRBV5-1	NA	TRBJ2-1	TGCGCCAGCAGCTTGGAGGCAGACAATGAGCAGTTCTTC	CASSLEADNEQFF
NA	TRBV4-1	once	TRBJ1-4	TGCGCCAGCAGCCCGGACTTTGGAAAACTGTTTTTT	CASSPDFGKLFF
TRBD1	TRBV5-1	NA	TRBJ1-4	TGCGCCAGCAGCAGGACAGGGCTAATCGGCCGTAATGAAAAACTGTTTTTT	CASSRTGLIGRNEKLFF
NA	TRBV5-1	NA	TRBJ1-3	TGCGCCAGCAGCTTGGGCTCGGGGTCTGGAAACACCATATATTTT	CASSLGSGSGNTIYF
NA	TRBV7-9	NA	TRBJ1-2	TGTGCCAGCAGCTTAGGGCAGGGTTTATTCTTCTACACCTTC	CASSLGQGLFFYTF
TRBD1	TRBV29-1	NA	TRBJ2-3	TGCAGCGGGCGGGACAGGCCGGGCACAGATACGCAGTATTTT	CSGRDRPGTDTQYF